This paragraph reports one T cell receptor (beta chain). The germline CDR1 and CDR2 sequences are SGDLS and YYNGEE. There are 14 residues in the CDR3. V lost 2 bases and J lost 10; bases outside the gene matches: 7. The data were obtained in a study of blood T cell repertoires in COVID-19. At the level of the study: Samples came from the United States, Italy and Spain, spanning acute and convalescent COVID-19. Sources were T cells, B-cell-depleted T cells, or PBMCs; the material itself was cDNA or gDNA.

The study recruited people aged about 18 to 90 years across approximately 25 US areas. In the authors' methods: Researchers report that nucleated cell counts were estimated from reference gene primer amplification. The data were produced by immunoSEQ multiplex PCR, yet TCRdb's version contains in-frame clones alone and is incomplete. V and J calls and clone size are copied from that table; D and trimming were computed from the DNA. The table shows about 480,000 clones, with 70% to 90% occurring only once. The TCR sequence derives from a young woman with acute COVID-19. The gene calls are TRBV9 and TRBJ1-5, with TRBD1 identical over 9 bases. Sequencing was performed on PBMCs or T cells enriched from blood (not recorded which). The DNA for the CDR3 is TGTGCCAGCAGCGTCGACAGGGGGGGAGAACCCCAGCATTTT. This sequence encodes CASSVDRGGEPQHF. The full variable domain, its missing parts supplied by reference TRBV9 and TRBJ1-5, is DSGVTQTPKHLITATGQRVTLRCSPRSGDLSVYWYQQSLDQGLQFLIQYYNGEERAKGNILERFSAQQFPDLHSELNLSSLELGDSALYFCASSVDRGGEPQHFGDGTRLSIL.